One sample yielded the 27 T cell receptor beta chains listed below, sequenced in a study of T cell repertoires in aging, cancer and after chemotherapy. A mixed TRB-A/B primer pool amplified rearranged TRB by multiplex touch-down PCR. TCRdb processed the multiplex PCR reads anew with MiXCR; each CDR3 protein has one entry. The data show over 10,000 distinct CDR3 sequences, under 30% seen once. Peripheral blood genomic DNA, not sorted cells or RNA, was the template. The specimen was blood. These receptor sequences come from a human donor in good health.

V gene TRBV7-2 combines with J gene TRBJ2-5, with 7 bases identical to TRBD1. After removal of 1 base from V and 9 bases from J, the junction contained 11 bases not matched to a gene. The germline gives CDR1 SGHTA, CDR2 FQGNSA. This CDR3 is 15 amino acids long. The CDR3: CASSLEATGSRAQYF. The CDR3 DNA is TGTGCCAGCAGCTTAGAGGCGACAGGGTCCAGGGCCCAGTACTTC.

This clonotype qualifies as medium-sized. The chain couples TRBV20-1 to TRBJ1-6; TRBD1 is a possible D gene (6 bases). Germline V gene sequence: CDR1 DFQATT, CDR2 SNEGSKA (reference sequence). V lost 6 bases, J lost 9 bases, and 21 bases lay in between. The CDR3 extends over 15 amino acids. This CDR3 is CSARRNRAFGSPLHF. For the CDR3, the DNA is TGCAGTGCGCGAAGGAACAGGGCTTTCGGTTCACCCCTCCACTTT.

This clonotype has only one observation. A read error may be the cause here, since a much bigger clone is one base away. The V and J genes are TRBV6-5 and TRBJ2-7; no clear D gene. The germline V and J ends were trimmed by 0 bases and 2 bases, with 8 bases remaining between them. The CDR3 is made up of 14 amino acids. Germline CDR1 is MNHEY and CDR2 is SVGAGI. CDR3 in DNA: TGTGCCAGCAGTTACTCGATCCCAGCCTACGAGCAGTACGTC. As protein: CASSYSIPAYEQYV.

The rearrangement uses TRBV19 and TRBJ1-4; D may be TRBD1 (5 bases). Looked up from germline, CDR1 is LNHDA and CDR2 is SQIVND (reference sequence). This CDR3 spans 14 amino acids. The V and J ends lost 7 bases and 4 bases respectively, with 13 bases between them. The CDR3 nucleotides read TGTGCCAGTACTTCCAGGGTCCTTAATGAAAAACTGTTTTTT. This encodes CASTSRVLNEKLFF.

In this sample, this clonotype turned up once. A read error may explain this, as a much larger clone is one base away. The chain links TRBV6-5 to TRBJ2-3, with TRBD2 matching 7 bases. V dropped 5 bases and J dropped 2; count of bases not matched to a gene: 7. CDR1 and CDR2 from the germline V gene are MNHEY and SVGAGI. The length of the CDR3 is 15 residues. The CDR3: CASSKSGAITDTQYF. The DNA of the CDR3 is TGTGCCAGCAGTAAGAGCGGGGCTATCACAGATACGCAGTATTTT.

This clonotype was counted a few times. The V call is TRBV28, the J call TRBJ2-3, with TRBD1 matching 8 bases. Germline CDR1 is MDHEN and CDR2 is SYDVKM. The CDR3 spans 14 residues. V lost 2 bases to trimming and J lost 5 bases; unmatched junction nucleotides: 3. This CDR3 reads CASSLGQGRDTQYF. The DNA of the CDR3 is TGTGCCAGCAGTTTAGGACAGGGAAGAGATACGCAGTATTTT. The whole variable domain, remainder taken from reference TRBV28 and TRBJ2-3, is DVKVTQSSRYLVKRTGEKVFLECVQDMDHENMFWYRQDPGLGLRLIYFSYDVKMKEKGDIPEGYSVSREKKERFSLILESASTNQTSMYLCASSLGQGRDTQYFGPGTRLTVL.

The chain joins TRBV14 to TRBJ2-2, with 8 bases matching TRBD1. Per the germline V gene, CDR1 is SGHDN and CDR2 is FVKESK. The CDR3 sequence is 19 residues long. The J segment lost 6 bases and the V segment lost 5 bases, leaving 20 bases of the junction unmatched. The CDR3: CASSTRSIRDRLYPGELFF. CDR3 nucleotides: TGTGCCAGCAGCACAAGATCCATCCGGGACAGGTTATACCCCGGGGAGCTGTTTTTT. Looking up the rest from reference TRBV14 and TRBJ2-2 gives the full variable domain: EAGVTQFPSHSVIEKGQTVTLRCDPISGHDNLYWYRRVMGKEIKFLLHFVKESKQDESGMPNNRFLAERTGGTYSTLKVQPAELEDSGVYFCASSTRSIRDRLYPGELFFGEGSRLTVL.

The J gene is TRBJ2-1, the V gene TRBV7-9, with TRBD2 matching 9 bases. The CDR3 is 15 amino acids. J gave up 4 bases and V 7 bases, and 8 bases lay outside the gene matches. Germline loops: CDR1 SEHNR, CDR2 FQNEAQ (reference sequence). The CDR3 spells CASNPGLAAYNEQFF. CDR3 nucleotide sequence: TGTGCCAGCAATCCGGGACTAGCAGCATACAATGAGCAGTTCTTC.

This clonotype is termed medium-sized (0.01 to 0.1%). This chain connects TRBV19 to TRBJ1-3; D is unclear. Germline V gene sequence: CDR1 LNHDA, CDR2 SQIVND (reference sequence). This CDR3 contains 14 residues. Trimming took off 5 bases at V and 2 bases at J, with 10 bases between the two ends. CDR3 sequence: CASSRGSAGNTIYF. As DNA, the CDR3 is TGTGCCAGTAGTCGGGGATCGGCTGGAAACACCATATATTTT.

This chain connects TRBV12-3 or TRBV12-4 to TRBJ1-2; D may be TRBD1 (6 bases). V lost 7 bases, J lost 7 bases, and 13 bases lay in between. This CDR3 region has 12 residues. The CDR3 loop is CASTTEGGGYTF. The CDR3 DNA reads TGTGCCAGCACAACAGAAGGGGGTGGCTACACCTTC.

This chain joins TRBV5-6 and TRBJ2-1; 9 positions agree with TRBD1. J gave up 5 bases and V 2 bases, and 2 bases lay outside the gene matches. This CDR3 has 14 residues. Germline V gene data show CDR1 as SGHDT and CDR2 as YYEEEE. CDR3 bases: TGTGCCAGCAGCTTCGGGACAGGGAACAATGAGCAGTTCTTC. This codes for CASSFGTGNNEQFF. The variable domain in full, completed from reference TRBV5-6 and TRBJ2-1, reads DAGVTQSPTHLIKTRGQQVTLRCSPKSGHDTVSWYQQALGQGPQFIFQYYEEEERQRGNFPDRFSGHQFPNYSSELNVNALLLGDSALYLCASSFGTGNNEQFFGPGTRLTVL.

V and J are TRBV5-1 and TRBJ2-7, with TRBD1 matching over 7 bases. This CDR3 spans 15 amino acids. CDR1 SGHRS and CDR2 YFSETQ come from the germline V gene. With 0 bases clipped from V and 3 bases from J, the junction kept 6 bases outside the gene matches. CDR3 nucleotides: TGCGCCAGCAGCTTGGCTCCGGGACAGAACTACGAGCAGTACGTC. Translating gives CASSLAPGQNYEQYV.

This clonotype counts as medium-sized. The chain has TRBV6-1 and TRBJ1-2; 7 bases match TRBD1. CDR1 MNHNS and CDR2 SASEGT come from the germline V gene. Trimming at V came to 3 bases and at J to 5 bases, leaving 3 bases not matched to a gene. CDR3 length: 13 amino acids. Written as DNA, the CDR3 is TGTGCCAGCAGTGAGACAGGGAGATATGGCTACACCTTC. It yields the protein CASSETGRYGYTF.

This clonotype is medium-sized within its sample. V gene TRBV6-1 combines with J gene TRBJ2-3; the match to TRBD2 covers 12 bases. Germline lookup yields CDR1 MNHNS and CDR2 SASEGT. CDR3 size: 14 residues. V shed 6 bases, J shed 3 bases, and the junction held 1 base outside the gene matches. The DNA for the CDR3 is TGTGCCAGCAGCCTAGCGGGGGGGACAGATACGCAGTATTTT. This codes for CASSLAGGTDTQYF.

The sample holds one count of this clonotype. The genes are TRBV6-4 and TRBJ1-1; TRBD1 matches 7 bases. The J segment lost 5 bases and the V segment lost 5 bases, leaving 11 bases of the junction unmatched. In germline, CDR1 is MRHNA, CDR2 SNTAGT. The CDR3 has 15 amino acids. CDR3 nucleotides: TGTGCCAGCAGTTGGGGGGTACAGGGGAGGACTGAAGCTTTCTTT. Amino acid sequence: CASSWGVQGRTEAFF.

This clonotype is labeled as medium-sized. The V gene is TRBV29-1, the J gene TRBJ2-1; 11 nucleotides align to TRBD2. Unmatched junction bases numbered 5, after V lost 5 bases and J lost 5 bases. CDR1 is SQVTM, CDR2 ANQGSEA, per germline. The length of the CDR3 is 14 residues. In DNA form, the CDR3 reads TGCAGCGTTAACCCGGGACTAGCGGACAATGAGCAGTTCTTC. Translated, it gives CSVNPGLADNEQFF.

The V call is TRBV12-3 or TRBV12-4, the J call TRBJ2-1, with TRBD2 matching over 8 bases. The CDR3 spans 14 residues. The J segment lost 4 bases and the V segment lost 3 bases, leaving 2 bases of the junction unmatched. The CDR3 DNA sequence: TGTGCCAGCAGTTTTAGCGGGGTGTACAATGAGCAGTTCTTC. Translation gives CASSFSGVYNEQFF.

There are a few counts of this clonotype. The rearrangement uses TRBV10-3 and TRBJ1-3, with D tentatively TRBD1 (6 bases). There are 18 residues in the CDR3. CDR1 is ENHRY, CDR2 SYGVKD, per germline. The V gene lost 3 bases and the J gene lost 0 bases, with 18 bases spanning the gap. The CDR3 DNA is TGTGCCATCAGTGACCTCCCGGGACAACCCAACTCTGGAAACACCATATATTTT. Its translation is CAISDLPGQPNSGNTIYF.

The chain has TRBV10-3 and TRBJ2-1; 14 bases match TRBD2. Per the germline V gene, CDR1 is ENHRY and CDR2 is SYGVKD. With V trimmed by 5 bases and J by 9 bases, 3 bases remained unmatched. The length of the CDR3 is 14 residues. This CDR3 reads CAISHGTSGGEQFF. CDR3 bases: TGTGCCATCAGTCACGGGACTAGCGGGGGTGAGCAGTTCTTC.

This clonotype is labeled as medium-sized (0.01 to 0.1%). The chain carries TRBV30 and TRBJ1-1; 9 nucleotides align to TRBD1. The CDR3 runs to 13 residues. CDR1 GTSNPN and CDR2 SVGIG come from the germline V gene (reference sequence). Trimming cost V 4 bases and J 4 bases; bases outside gene matches: 4. The CDR3 sequence: CAWNRDRVTEAFF. The CDR3 DNA is TGTGCCTGGAATAGGGACAGGGTCACTGAAGCTTTCTTT.

A few counts support this clonotype. The rearrangement uses TRBV13 and TRBJ1-2, with D perhaps TRBD1 (5 bases). Germline-derived CDR1 and CDR2 are PRHDT and FYEKMQ (reference sequence). Deletions cut 5 bases from V and 7 bases from J, with 14 bases between. The CDR3 covers 13 residues. The CDR3 sequence: CASSDRGQGGYTF. The CDR3 DNA sequence: TGTGCCAGCAGCGATAGAGGGCAGGGTGGCTACACCTTC.

This chain uses TRBV7-2 with TRBJ2-5; D tentatively reads TRBD1 or TRBD2 (5 bases each). The CDR3 extends over 18 amino acids. In germline, CDR1 is SGHTA, CDR2 FQGNSA. V was cut by 4 bases and J by 5 bases, with 26 bases left in between. The CDR3 loop reads CASSSSPRGFSLEETQYF. In DNA form, the CDR3 reads TGTGCCAGCAGCTCGTCCCCGAGGGGATTTTCCCTAGAGGAGACCCAGTACTTC. Full variable domain (remainder filled in from reference TRBV7-2 and TRBJ2-5): GAGVSQSPSNKVTEKGKDVELRCDPISGHTALYWYRQSLGQGLEFLIYFQGNSAPDKSGLPSDRFSAERTGGSVSTLTIQRTQQEDSAVYLCASSSSPRGFSLEETQYFGPGTRLLVL.

Regarding this clonotype: One end of the junction fails to match germline, which may point to a read error. The chain has TRBV5-1 and TRBJ1-4; D possibly corresponds to TRBD1 (6 bases). The CDR3 is 14 residues long. Germline-derived CDR1 and CDR2 are SGHRS and YFSETQ. CDR3 amino acids: CASSLMGGGEKLFF. The CDR3 DNA reads as TGTGCCAGCAGCTTGATGGGGGGCGGGGAAAAACTGTTTTTT. The full variable domain, its missing parts supplied by reference TRBV5-1 and TRBJ1-4, is KAGVTQTPRYLIKTRGQQVTLSCSPISGHRSVSWYQQTPGQGLQFLFEYFSETQRNKGNFPGRFSGRQFSNSRSEMNVSTLELGDSALYLCASSLMGGGEKLFFGSGTQLSVL.

As regards this clonotype: Just one base apart from a much larger clone, this may be a read error. This rearrangement joins TRBV19 to TRBJ1-1; D ambiguous. Per germline, CDR1 LNHDA and CDR2 SQIVND (reference sequence). There are 14 residues in the CDR3. CDR3 loop: CASSIDLVNTEAIF. CDR3 in DNA: TGTGCCAGTAGTATAGATCTCGTGAACACTGAAGCTATCTTT.

This clonotype is termed medium-sized (0.01 to 0.1%). This rearrangement joins TRBV7-2 to TRBJ2-3, with 14 nucleotides matching TRBD2. The CDR3 has 17 residues. V shed 6 bases, J shed 0 bases, and the junction held 5 bases outside the gene matches. Germline loops: CDR1 SGHTA, CDR2 FQGNSA. The CDR3 loop reads CASRLWTSGGSTDTQYF. CDR3 in DNA: TGTGCCAGCAGACTTTGGACTAGCGGGGGGAGCACAGATACGCAGTATTTT.

The rearrangement uses TRBV7-2 and TRBJ2-3; 7 bases are shared with TRBD2. V dropped 6 bases and J dropped 5; count of bases not matched to a gene: 11. The germline gives CDR1 SGHTA, CDR2 FQGNSA. This CDR3 comprises 15 residues. The CDR3, as DNA: TGTGCCAGCAGAGTGGGACGGGCTAGCGGAGATACGCAGTATTTT. Translated, it gives CASRVGRASGDTQYF.

This clonotype appeared a few times. The rearrangement links TRBV28 to TRBJ1-1, with 10 bases matching TRBD1. The CDR3 is 14 amino acids. J was trimmed by 5 bases and V by 2 bases; bases with no gene match: 2. Germline V gene sequence: CDR1 MDHEN, CDR2 SYDVKM. DNA for the CDR3: TGTGCCAGCAGTTTAGGACAGGGGGGAACTGAAGCTTTCTTT. Translation gives CASSLGQGGTEAFF.